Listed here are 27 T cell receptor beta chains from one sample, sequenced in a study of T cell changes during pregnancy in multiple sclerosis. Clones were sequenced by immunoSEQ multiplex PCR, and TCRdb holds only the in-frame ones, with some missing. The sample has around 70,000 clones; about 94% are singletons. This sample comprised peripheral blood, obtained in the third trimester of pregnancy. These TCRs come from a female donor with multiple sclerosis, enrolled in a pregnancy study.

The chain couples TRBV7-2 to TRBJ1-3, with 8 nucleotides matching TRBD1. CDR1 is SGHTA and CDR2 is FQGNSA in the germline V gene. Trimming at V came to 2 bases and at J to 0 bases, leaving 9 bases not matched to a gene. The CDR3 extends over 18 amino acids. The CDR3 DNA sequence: TGTGCCAGCAGCTTAAGTCTGGGACAGGACCTCTCTGGAAACACCATATATTTT. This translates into CASSLSLGQDLSGNTIYF.

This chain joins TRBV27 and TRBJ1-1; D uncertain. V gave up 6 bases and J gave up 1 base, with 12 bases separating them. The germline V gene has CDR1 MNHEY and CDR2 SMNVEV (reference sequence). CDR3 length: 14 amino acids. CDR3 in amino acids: CASRVRAPNTEAFF. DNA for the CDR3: TGTGCCAGCAGGGTCCGAGCACCGAACACTGAAGCTTTCTTT.

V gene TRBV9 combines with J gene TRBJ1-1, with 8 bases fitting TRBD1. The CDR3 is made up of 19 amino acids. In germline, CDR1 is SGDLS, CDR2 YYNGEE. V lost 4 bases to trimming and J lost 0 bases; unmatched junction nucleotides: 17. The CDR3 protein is CASSPWDRNPGGMNTEAFF. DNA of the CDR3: TGTGCCAGCAGCCCCTGGGACAGGAACCCTGGGGGCATGAACACTGAAGCTTTCTTT.

The CDR3 DNA reads as TGTGCCAGCAGCCCACTAGCGGGGGAACAAGAGACCCAGTACTTC. Translated, it gives CASSPLAGEQETQYF. V is TRBV7-2 and J is TRBJ2-5; 11 nucleotides agree with TRBD2. The CDR3 totals 15 residues. Germline V lookup: CDR1 SGHTA, CDR2 FQGNSA. J was trimmed by 2 bases and V by 5 bases; bases with no gene match: 4.

The CDR3 DNA follows: TGTGCCAGCAGCTTATTGGGGACAGGGGAGCAAGAGACCCAGTACTTC. Translated: CASSLLGTGEQETQYF. The rearrangement uses TRBV7-9 and TRBJ2-5, with TRBD1 identical over 10 bases. Germline CDR1 reads SEHNR; CDR2 reads FQNEAQ (reference sequence). J was trimmed by 2 bases and V by 2 bases; bases with no gene match: 5. This CDR3 is 16 amino acids long.

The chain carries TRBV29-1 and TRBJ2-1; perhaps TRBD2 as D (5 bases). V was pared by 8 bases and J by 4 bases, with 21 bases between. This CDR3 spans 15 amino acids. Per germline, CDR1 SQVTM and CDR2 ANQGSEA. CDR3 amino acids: CSFKTGSSRYNEQFF. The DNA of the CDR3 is TGCAGCTTCAAAACGGGTTCTAGCCGATACAATGAGCAGTTCTTC.

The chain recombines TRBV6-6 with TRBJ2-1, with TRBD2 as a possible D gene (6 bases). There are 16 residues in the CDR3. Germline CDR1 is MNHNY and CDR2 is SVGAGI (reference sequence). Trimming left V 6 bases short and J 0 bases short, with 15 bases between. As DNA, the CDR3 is TGTGCCAGCAGAACTAGGTCCGGGAGCTCCTACAATGAGCAGTTCTTC. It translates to CASRTRSGSSYNEQFF.

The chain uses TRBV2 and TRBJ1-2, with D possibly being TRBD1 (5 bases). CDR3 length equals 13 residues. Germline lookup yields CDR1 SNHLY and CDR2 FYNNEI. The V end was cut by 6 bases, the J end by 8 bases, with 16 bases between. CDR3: CASRRGGSQGYTF. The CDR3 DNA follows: TGTGCCAGCAGAAGGGGAGGGTCACAAGGCTACACCTTC.

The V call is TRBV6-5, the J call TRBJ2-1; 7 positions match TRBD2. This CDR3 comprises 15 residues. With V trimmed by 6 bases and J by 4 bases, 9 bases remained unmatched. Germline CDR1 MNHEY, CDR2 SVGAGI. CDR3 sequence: CASSPLAGRYNEQFF. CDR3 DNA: TGTGCCAGCAGCCCATTAGCGGGCAGGTACAATGAGCAGTTCTTC.

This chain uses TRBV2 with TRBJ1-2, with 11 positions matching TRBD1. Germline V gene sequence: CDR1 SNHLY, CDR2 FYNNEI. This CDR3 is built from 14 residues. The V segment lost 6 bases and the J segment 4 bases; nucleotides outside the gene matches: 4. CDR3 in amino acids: CASSGQGAGYGYTF. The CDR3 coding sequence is TGTGCCAGCAGCGGACAGGGGGCGGGCTATGGCTACACCTTC.

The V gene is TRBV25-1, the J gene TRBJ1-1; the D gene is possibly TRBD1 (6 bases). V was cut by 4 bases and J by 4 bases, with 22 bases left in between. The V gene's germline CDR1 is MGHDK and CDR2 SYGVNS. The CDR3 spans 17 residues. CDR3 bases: TGTGCCAGCAGTGTTCCCGGGGCAGGGGTCACGCCCACTGAAGCTTTCTTT. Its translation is CASSVPGAGVTPTEAFF.

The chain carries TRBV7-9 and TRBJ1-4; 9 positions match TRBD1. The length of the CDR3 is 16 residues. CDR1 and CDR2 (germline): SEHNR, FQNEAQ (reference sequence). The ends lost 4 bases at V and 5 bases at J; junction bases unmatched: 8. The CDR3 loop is CASSSWTGALNEKLFF. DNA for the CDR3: TGTGCCAGCAGCTCTTGGACAGGGGCCCTAAATGAAAAACTGTTTTTT.

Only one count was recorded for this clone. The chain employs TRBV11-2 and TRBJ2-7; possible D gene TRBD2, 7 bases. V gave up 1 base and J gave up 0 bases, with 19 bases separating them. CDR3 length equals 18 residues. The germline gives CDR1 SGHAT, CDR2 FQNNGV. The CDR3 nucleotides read TGTGCCAGCAGCTTAGTTCCTCCCGGGGCGGGGGCCTCCTACGAGCAGTACTTC. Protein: CASSLVPPGAGASYEQYF.

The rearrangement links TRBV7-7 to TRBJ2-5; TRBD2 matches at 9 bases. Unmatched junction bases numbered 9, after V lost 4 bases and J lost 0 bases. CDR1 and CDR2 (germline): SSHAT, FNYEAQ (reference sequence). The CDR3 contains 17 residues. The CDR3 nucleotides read TGTGCCAGCAGCTCCGGACTAGCGCCTGCTTACCAAGAGACCCAGTACTTC. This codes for CASSSGLAPAYQETQYF.

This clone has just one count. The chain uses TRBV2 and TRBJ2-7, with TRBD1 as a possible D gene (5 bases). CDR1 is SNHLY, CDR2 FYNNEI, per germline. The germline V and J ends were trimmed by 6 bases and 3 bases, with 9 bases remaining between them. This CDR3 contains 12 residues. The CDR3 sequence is CASRLDSYEQYF. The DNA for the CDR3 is TGTGCCAGCAGATTAGACAGCTACGAGCAGTACTTC.

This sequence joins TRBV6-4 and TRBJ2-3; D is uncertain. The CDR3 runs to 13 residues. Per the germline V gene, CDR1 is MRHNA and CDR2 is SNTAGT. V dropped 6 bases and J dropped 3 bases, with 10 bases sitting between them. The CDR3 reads CASRRDTTDTQYF. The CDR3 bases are TGTGCCAGCAGACGCGACACGACAGATACGCAGTATTTT.

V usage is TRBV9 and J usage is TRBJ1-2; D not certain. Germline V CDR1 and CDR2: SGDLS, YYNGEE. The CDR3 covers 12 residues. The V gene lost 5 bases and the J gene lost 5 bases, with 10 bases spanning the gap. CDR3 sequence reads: CASREGRYGYTF. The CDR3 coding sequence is TGTGCCAGCAGAGAGGGTCGATATGGCTACACCTTC.

The CDR3 loop reads CASSSLAGIYNEQFF. CDR3 nucleotides: TGTGCCAGCAGCTCTCTAGCGGGGATCTACAATGAGCAGTTCTTC. V is TRBV5-5 and J is TRBJ2-1; 9 nucleotides agree with TRBD2. This CDR3 contains 15 residues. The trim removed 3 bases at V and 3 bases at J, leaving 4 bases unmatched. Germline CDR1 SGHKS, CDR2 YYEKEE (reference sequence).

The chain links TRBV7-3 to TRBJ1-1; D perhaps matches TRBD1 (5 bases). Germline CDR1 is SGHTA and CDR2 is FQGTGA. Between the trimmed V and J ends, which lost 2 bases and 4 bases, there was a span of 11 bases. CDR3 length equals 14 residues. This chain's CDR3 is CASSLSSRATEAFF. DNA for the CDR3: TGTGCCAGCAGCTTATCTTCCAGGGCCACTGAAGCTTTCTTT.

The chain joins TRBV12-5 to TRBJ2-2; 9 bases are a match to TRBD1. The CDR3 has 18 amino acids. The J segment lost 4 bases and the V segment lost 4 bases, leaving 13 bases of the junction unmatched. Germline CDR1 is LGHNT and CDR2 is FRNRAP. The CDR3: CASGSPRDRALVTGELFF. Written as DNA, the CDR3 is TGTGCTAGTGGTTCCCCGAGGGACAGGGCTCTTGTCACCGGGGAGCTGTTTTTT.

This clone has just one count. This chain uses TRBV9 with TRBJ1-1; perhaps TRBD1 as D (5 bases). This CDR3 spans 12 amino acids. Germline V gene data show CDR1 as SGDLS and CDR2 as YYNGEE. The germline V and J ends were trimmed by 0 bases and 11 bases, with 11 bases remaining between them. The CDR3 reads CASSVVSGEAFF. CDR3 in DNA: TGTGCCAGCAGCGTAGTTTCGGGGGAGGCTTTCTTT. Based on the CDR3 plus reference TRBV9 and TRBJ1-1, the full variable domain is DSGVTQTPKHLITATGQRVTLRCSPRSGDLSVYWYQQSLDQGLQFLIQYYNGEERAKGNILERFSAQQFPDLHSELNLSSLELGDSALYFCASSVVSGEAFFGQGTRLTVV.

This CDR3 is CASSQPDTYNSPLHF. The CDR3 region has the DNA TGTGCCAGCAGCCAGCCTGACACCTATAATTCACCCCTCCACTTT. The rearrangement links TRBV7-9 to TRBJ1-6; D unclear. CDR3 size: 15 residues. V was shortened by 5 bases and J by 2 bases, with 10 bases between the two germline ends. Germline values: CDR1 SEHNR, CDR2 FQNEAQ (reference sequence).

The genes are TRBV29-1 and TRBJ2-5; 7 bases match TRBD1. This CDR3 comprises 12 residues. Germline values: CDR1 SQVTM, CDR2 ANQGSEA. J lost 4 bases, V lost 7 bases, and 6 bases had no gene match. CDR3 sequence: CSARTGGETQYF. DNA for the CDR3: TGCAGCGCCCGGACAGGTGGAGAGACCCAGTACTTC.

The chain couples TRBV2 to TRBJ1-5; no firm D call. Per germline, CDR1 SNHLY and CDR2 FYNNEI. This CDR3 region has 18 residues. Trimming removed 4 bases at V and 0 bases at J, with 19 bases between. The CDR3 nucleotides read TGTGCCAGCAGTGGAGTATGGGCCATTACTTATAGCAATCAGCCCCAGCATTTT. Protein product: CASSGVWAITYSNQPQHF.

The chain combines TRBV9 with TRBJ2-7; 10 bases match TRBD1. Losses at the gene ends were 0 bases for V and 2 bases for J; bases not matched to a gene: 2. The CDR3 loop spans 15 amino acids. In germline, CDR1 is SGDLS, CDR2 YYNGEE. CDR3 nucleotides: TGTGCCAGCAGCGTAGGGGACAGGGGCACCTACGAGCAGTACTTC. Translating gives CASSVGDRGTYEQYF.

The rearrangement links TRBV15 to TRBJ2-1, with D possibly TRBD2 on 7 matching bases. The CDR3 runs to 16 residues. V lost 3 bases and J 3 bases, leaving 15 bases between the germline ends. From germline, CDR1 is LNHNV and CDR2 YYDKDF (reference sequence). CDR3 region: CATSRRGGGLYNEQFF. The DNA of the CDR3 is TGTGCCACCAGCAGGAGGGGCGGGGGCCTCTACAATGAGCAGTTCTTC.

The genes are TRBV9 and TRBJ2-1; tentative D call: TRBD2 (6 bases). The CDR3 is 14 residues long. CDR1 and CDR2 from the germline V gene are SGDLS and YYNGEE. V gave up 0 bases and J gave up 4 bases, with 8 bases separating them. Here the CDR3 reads CASSVETSYNEQFF. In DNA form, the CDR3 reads TGTGCCAGCAGCGTAGAGACTAGTTACAATGAGCAGTTCTTC.